The 13 T cell receptor beta chains presented below share a single source sample, sequenced in a study of CD8 T cells in ankylosing spondylitis. Points from the study as a whole: For ankylosing spondylitis blood, a TCR beta motif of eight or nine highly homologous variants appeared characteristic.

TCRdb itself ran the 5' RACE reads through MiXCR, one entry per CDR3 protein. Of 100,000 or so distinct CDR3 sequences listed, around 8.5% are singletons. Their cognate antigens are unknown. Sequencing was done on a sample of blood, either unsorted or a sorted T cell fraction (not recorded which). The receptors originated from a male donor with ankylosing spondylitis.

The genes are TRBV28 and TRBJ1-6; TRBD1 is a possible D gene (5 bases). CDR3 length: 14 residues. Per germline, CDR1 MDHEN and CDR2 SYDVKM. Trimming stripped 3 bases from V and 7 bases from J, with 10 bases between. The CDR3 nucleotides read TGTGCCAGCAGTTTGACATGGGGGAATTCACCCCTCCACTTT. Protein: CASSLTWGNSPLHF.

This clonotype came up many times. The rearrangement joins TRBV10-1 to TRBJ2-3; 7 bases line up with TRBD2. CDR3 size: 16 residues. J was trimmed by 4 bases and V by 6 bases; bases with no gene match: 13. The germline V gene encodes CDR1 WNHNN and CDR2 SYGVQD (reference sequence). As DNA, the CDR3 is TGCGCCAGCAGCCTTCTAGCGGACTCCAGGTCAGATACGCAGTATTTT. The encoded protein is CASSLLADSRSDTQYF.

This clonotype was seen a few times. This chain joins TRBV18 and TRBJ2-1; D possibly corresponds to TRBD2 (5 bases). CDR1 is KGHSH and CDR2 is LQKENI in the germline V gene. The CDR3 contains 15 residues. Trimming left V 6 bases short and J 0 bases short, with 12 bases between. CDR3 coding DNA: TGTGCCAGCTCTCCCAGCGGACTCTCCTACAATGAGCAGTTCTTC. The encoded protein is CASSPSGLSYNEQFF.

This clonotype was seen repeatedly, ten times or more. This chain joins TRBV6-2 or TRBV6-3 and TRBJ1-5; D uncertain. Trimming left V 2 bases short and J 2 bases short, with 7 bases between. The V gene's germline CDR1 is MNHEY and CDR2 SVGEGT. This CDR3 has 14 amino acids. CDR3 sequence: CASSYGEGNQPQHF. Here the CDR3 DNA reads TGTGCCAGCAGTTACGGGGAGGGCAATCAGCCCCAGCATTTT.

This clonotype was seen ten or more times. This chain links TRBV11-1 with TRBJ1-3, with D maybe TRBD1 (5 bases). The CDR3 is made up of 19 amino acids. Trimming took 8 bases from V and 1 from J, leaving 27 bases between them. Germline V gene sequence: CDR1 SGHAT, CDR2 FQDESV (reference sequence). The CDR3 reads CASSVDPLLLGASGNTIYF. CDR3 DNA sequence: TGTGCCAGCTCTGTTGATCCTCTCCTGCTAGGGGCGTCTGGAAACACCATATATTTT.

The rearrangement uses TRBV12-3 or TRBV12-4 and TRBJ2-1, with TRBD2 matching over 7 bases. V lost 8 bases to trimming and J lost 7 bases; unmatched junction nucleotides: 8. This CDR3 has 13 residues. The CDR3 DNA is TGTGCCAGCCGAAGCGGACTAGATAATGAGCAGTTCTTC. Residues: CASRSGLDNEQFF.

This clonotype was recorded a few times. The gene calls are TRBV5-1 and TRBJ2-7; TRBD1 aligns across 7 bases. The CDR3 runs to 16 residues. V gave up 4 bases and J gave up 7 bases; unmatched junction bases: 17. The germline gives CDR1 SGHRS, CDR2 YFSETQ. Here the CDR3 DNA reads TGCGCCAGCAGCGGCCTGAGACAGGGTCATTCTGGAGAGCAGTACTTC. Its translation: CASSGLRQGHSGEQYF.

The sample holds many counts of this clonotype. The rearrangement joins TRBV12-3 or TRBV12-4 to TRBJ2-1; 7 positions match TRBD2. V lost 3 bases, J lost 4 bases, and 6 bases stayed unmatched. This CDR3 region has 15 residues. The CDR3 nucleotides are TGTGCCAGCAGTTTTGGTAGCGGGCGATACAATGAGCAGTTCTTC. Amino acids: CASSFGSGRYNEQFF.

This clonotype was picked up many times. The chain uses TRBV7-9 and TRBJ2-2; a weak D match, TRBD1 (6 bases). CDR1 and CDR2 (germline): SEHNR, FQNEAQ (reference sequence). This CDR3 is built from 17 residues. Trimming left V 6 bases short and J 2 bases short, with 19 bases between. CDR3 DNA sequence: TGTGCCAGCAGTTCAATGTCCGGGACACGAAACACCGGGGAGCTGTTTTTT. Encoded protein: CASSSMSGTRNTGELFF.

There are many counts of this clonotype. The V and J genes are TRBV5-1 and TRBJ2-3; D is possibly TRBD1 (6 bases). Trimming pared 1 base from V and 2 bases from J, leaving 14 bases between. CDR1 is SGHRS and CDR2 is YFSETQ in the germline V gene. The CDR3 runs 16 residues. CDR3 sequence: CASSLTIGGNTDTQYF. The CDR3 DNA is TGCGCCAGCAGCTTGACTATAGGGGGAAACACAGATACGCAGTATTTT.

The chain employs TRBV7-6 and TRBJ2-1; D not certain. CDR1 and CDR2 (germline): SGHVS, FNYEAQ. The CDR3 contains 16 residues. The V end was cut by 1 base, the J end by 4 bases, with 14 bases between. The DNA of the CDR3 is TGTGCCAGCAGCTTAGGCGGCTTACCCTCTTACAATGAGCAGTTCTTC. Its protein is CASSLGGLPSYNEQFF. The variable domain in full, completed from reference TRBV7-6 and TRBJ2-1, reads GAGVSQSPRYKVTKRGQDVALRCDPISGHVSLYWYRQALGQGPEFLTYFNYEAQQDKSGLPNDRFSAERPEGSISTLTIQRTEQRDSAMYRCASSLGGLPSYNEQFFGPGTRLTVL.

Written as DNA, the CDR3 is TGCAGTGTTCGCCGGCAGGGGAAAGTGGCTCGTACCTACAATGAGCAGTTCTTC. Its protein product is CSVRRQGKVARTYNEQFF. The V and J genes are TRBV20-1 and TRBJ2-1; the D gene is possibly TRBD1 (6 bases). The CDR3 covers 18 residues. V lost 7 bases and J lost 2, with 27 bases in between. Germline lookup yields CDR1 DFQATT and CDR2 SNEGSKA (reference sequence).

The chain links TRBV29-1 to TRBJ1-2; D is perhaps TRBD1 (6 bases). V dropped 2 bases and J dropped 6 bases, with 10 bases sitting between them. In germline, CDR1 is SQVTM, CDR2 ANQGSEA. The CDR3 is made up of 12 amino acids. CDR3 bases: TGCAGCGTTGAAAGGACAGCCGATGGCTACACCTTC. Protein: CSVERTADGYTF.